The entry below describes one T cell receptor (beta chain). The sample is drawn from a study of blood T cell repertoires in COVID-19. Overall study: In each case, the material was cDNA or gDNA derived from T cells, B-cell-depleted T cells, or PBMCs.

Original handling: Nucleated cell counts were estimated from reference gene primer amplification. Produced via immunoSEQ multiplex PCR; TCRdb's table is partial and in-frame only. For V, J and clone size, that table is used; D and trimming come from the DNA. In the table there are about 59,000 clones, roughly 78% of which are singletons. This CDR3 spans 15 amino acids. J gave up 0 bases and V 5 bases, and 5 bases lay outside the gene matches. In germline, CDR1 is SGHTA, CDR2 FQGTGA. The TCR sequence derives from a man aged 60 to 69 with acute or convalescent COVID-19. The specimen sequenced was peripheral blood. The chain links TRBV7-3 to TRBJ2-3; 7 bases are shared with TRBD1. DNA of the CDR3: TGTGCCAGCAGCCCGGGACAGACTAGCACAGATACGCAGTATTTT. Translated, it gives CASSPGQTSTDTQYF.